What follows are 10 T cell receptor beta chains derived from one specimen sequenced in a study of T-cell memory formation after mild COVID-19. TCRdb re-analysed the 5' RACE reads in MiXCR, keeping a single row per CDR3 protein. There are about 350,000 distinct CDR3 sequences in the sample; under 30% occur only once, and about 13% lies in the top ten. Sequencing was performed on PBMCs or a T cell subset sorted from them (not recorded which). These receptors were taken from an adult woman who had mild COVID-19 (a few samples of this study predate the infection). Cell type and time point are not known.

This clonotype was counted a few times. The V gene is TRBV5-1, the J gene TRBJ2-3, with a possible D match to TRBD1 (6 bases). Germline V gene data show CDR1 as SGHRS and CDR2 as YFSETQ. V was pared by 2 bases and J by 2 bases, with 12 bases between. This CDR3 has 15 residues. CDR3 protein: CASSFGQGITDTQYF. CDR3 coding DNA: TGCGCCAGCAGCTTCGGCCAGGGGATCACAGATACGCAGTATTTT.

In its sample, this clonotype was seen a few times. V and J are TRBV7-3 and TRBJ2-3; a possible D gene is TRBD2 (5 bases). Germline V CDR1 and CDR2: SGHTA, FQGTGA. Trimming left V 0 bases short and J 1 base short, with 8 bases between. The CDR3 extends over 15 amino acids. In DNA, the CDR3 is TGTGCCAGCAGCTTAACTGGGCGGGGCACAGATACGCAGTATTTT. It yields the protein CASSLTGRGTDTQYF.

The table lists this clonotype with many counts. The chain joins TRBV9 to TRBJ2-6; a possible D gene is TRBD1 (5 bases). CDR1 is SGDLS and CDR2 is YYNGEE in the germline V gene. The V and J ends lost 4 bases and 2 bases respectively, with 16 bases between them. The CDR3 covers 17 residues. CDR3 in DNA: TGTGCCAGCAGCCCCCCCTTATGGGGCGCTGGGGCCAACGTCCTGACTTTC. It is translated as CASSPPLWGAGANVLTF.

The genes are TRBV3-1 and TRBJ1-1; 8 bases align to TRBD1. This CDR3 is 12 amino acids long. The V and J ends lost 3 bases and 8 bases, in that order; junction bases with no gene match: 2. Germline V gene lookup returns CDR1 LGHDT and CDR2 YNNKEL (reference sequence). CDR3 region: CASSHGTGEAFF. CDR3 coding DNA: TGTGCCAGCAGCCACGGGACAGGAGAAGCTTTCTTT.

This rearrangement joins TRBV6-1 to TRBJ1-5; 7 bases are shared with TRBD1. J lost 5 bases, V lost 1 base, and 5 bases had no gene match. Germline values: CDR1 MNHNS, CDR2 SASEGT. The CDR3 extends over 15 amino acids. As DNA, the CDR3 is TGTGCCAGCAGTGAAGTGGGACAGTCCTATCAGCCCCAGCATTTT. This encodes CASSEVGQSYQPQHF.

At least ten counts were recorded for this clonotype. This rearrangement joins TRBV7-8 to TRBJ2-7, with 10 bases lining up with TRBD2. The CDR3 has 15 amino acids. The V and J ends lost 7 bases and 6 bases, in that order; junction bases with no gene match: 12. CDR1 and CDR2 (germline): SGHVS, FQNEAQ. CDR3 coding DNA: TGTGCCAGCACCCCCCCGAAGCGGGAGGGTAGCGAGCAGTACTTC. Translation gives CASTPPKREGSEQYF.

This CDR3 reads CSARVSGRDTGELFF. Written as DNA, the CDR3 is TGCAGTGCTAGAGTTAGTGGGAGGGACACCGGGGAGCTGTTTTTT. The chain combines TRBV20-1 with TRBJ2-2, with 7 bases lining up with TRBD2. V lost 1 base and J lost 3; bases outside the gene matches: 5. The CDR3 runs to 15 residues. Looked up from germline, CDR1 is DFQATT and CDR2 is SNEGSKA (reference sequence).

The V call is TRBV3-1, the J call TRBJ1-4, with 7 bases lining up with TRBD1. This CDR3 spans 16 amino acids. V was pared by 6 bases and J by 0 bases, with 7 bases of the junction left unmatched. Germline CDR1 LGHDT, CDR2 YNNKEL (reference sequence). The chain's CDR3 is CASSTQGTATNEKLFF. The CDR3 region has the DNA TGTGCCAGCAGTACACAGGGGACTGCAACTAATGAAAAACTGTTTTTT.

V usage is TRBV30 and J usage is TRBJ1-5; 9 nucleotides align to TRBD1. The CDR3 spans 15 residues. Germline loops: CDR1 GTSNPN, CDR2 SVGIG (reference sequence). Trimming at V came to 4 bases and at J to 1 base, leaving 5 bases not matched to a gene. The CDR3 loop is CAWNRGRASNQPQHF. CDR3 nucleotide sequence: TGTGCCTGGAACAGGGGGCGGGCGAGCAATCAGCCCCAGCATTTT.

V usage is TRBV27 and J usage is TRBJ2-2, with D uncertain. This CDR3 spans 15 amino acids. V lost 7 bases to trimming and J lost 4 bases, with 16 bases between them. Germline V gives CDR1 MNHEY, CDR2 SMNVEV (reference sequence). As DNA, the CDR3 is TGTGCCAGCACCGACTTCCAAGATTCCACCGGGGAGCTGTTTTTT. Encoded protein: CASTDFQDSTGELFF.